This T cell receptor (beta chain) was sequenced in a study of blood T cell repertoires in COVID-19. Study-wide context: Acute-phase and convalescent COVID-19 samples originated in the United States, Italy and Spain.

This clone showed up just once. In the source study's methods: Estimated nucleated cell counts came from reference gene primer amplification. Method: immunoSEQ multiplex PCR; TCRdb's copy keeps in-frame clones and lacks some. Clonal size and the V and J genes are those of that table, whereas D and trimming came from the DNA. The sample comprises around 370,000 clones, nearly 90% of which are singletons, and roughly 6.8% rests with the top ten. CDR1 SGHKS and CDR2 YYEKEE come from the germline V gene (reference sequence). The CDR3 has 15 amino acids. Trimming pared 2 bases from V and 2 bases from J, leaving 11 bases between.

Sequencing input: peripheral blood. The rearrangement joins TRBV5-5 to TRBJ2-1, with D tentatively TRBD2 (6 bases). The sequence was obtained from a man younger than 30 with active or convalescent COVID-19. CDR3: CASSLAGLAYNEQFF. CDR3 nucleotide sequence: TGTGCCAGCAGCTTAGCGGGCCTCGCCTACAATGAGCAGTTCTTC.